This T cell receptor (beta chain) was recorded in a study of blood T cells in healthy people across ages. It was with a sample-barcoded 5' primer and a J-beta primer mix that a second PCR of about 6 to 12 cycles was run. TCRdb called the 5' RACE reads again in MiXCR, with one record for every CDR3 protein. The sample consists of around 650,000 distinct CDR3 sequences, 40% to 45% of them appearing once. CDR1 and CDR2 from the germline V gene are LGHNA and YNFKEQ. Trimming took 0 bases from V and 8 from J; bases not matched to a gene: 10. This CDR3 region has 17 residues. This clonotype was counted a few times.

This receptor was obtained from a man of 80 years or more in good health. This chain connects TRBV4-2 to TRBJ2-1; 10 bases line up with TRBD2. Sequencing used blood. The CDR3 is CASSQEGAGGLFDEQFF. DNA for the CDR3: TGTGCCAGCAGCCAAGAGGGAGCGGGGGGGCTGTTCGATGAGCAGTTCTTC.